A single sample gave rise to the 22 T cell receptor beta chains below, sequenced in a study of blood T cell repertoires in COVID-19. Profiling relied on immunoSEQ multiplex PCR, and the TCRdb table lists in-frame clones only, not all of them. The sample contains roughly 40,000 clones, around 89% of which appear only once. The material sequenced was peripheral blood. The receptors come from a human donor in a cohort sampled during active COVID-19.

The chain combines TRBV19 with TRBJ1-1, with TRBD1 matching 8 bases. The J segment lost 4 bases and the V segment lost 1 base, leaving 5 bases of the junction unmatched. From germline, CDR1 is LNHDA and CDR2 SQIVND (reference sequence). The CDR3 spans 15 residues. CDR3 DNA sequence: TGTGCCAGTAGTATAGCGAGGACAGGGCTCACTGAAGCTTTCTTT. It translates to CASSIARTGLTEAFF.

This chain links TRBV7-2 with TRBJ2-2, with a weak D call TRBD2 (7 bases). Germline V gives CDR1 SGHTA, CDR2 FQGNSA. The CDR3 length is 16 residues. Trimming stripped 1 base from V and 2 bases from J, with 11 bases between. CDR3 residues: CASSLGGGLNTGELFF. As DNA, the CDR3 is TGTGCCAGCAGCTTAGGCGGGGGCCTTAACACCGGGGAGCTGTTTTTT.

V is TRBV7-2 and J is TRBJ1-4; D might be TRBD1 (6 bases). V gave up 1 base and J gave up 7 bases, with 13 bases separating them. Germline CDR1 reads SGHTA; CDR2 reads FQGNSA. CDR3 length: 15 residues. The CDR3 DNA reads TGTGCCAGCAGCTTAGGCGGGGGCGGCGGTGAAAAACTGTTTTTT. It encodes CASSLGGGGGEKLFF.

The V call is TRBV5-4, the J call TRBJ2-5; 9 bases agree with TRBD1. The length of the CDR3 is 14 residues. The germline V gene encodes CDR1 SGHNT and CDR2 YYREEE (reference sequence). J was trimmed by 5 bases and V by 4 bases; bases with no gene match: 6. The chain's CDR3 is CASSAVGQGETQYF. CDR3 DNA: TGTGCCAGCAGCGCTGTGGGACAGGGCGAGACCCAGTACTTC.

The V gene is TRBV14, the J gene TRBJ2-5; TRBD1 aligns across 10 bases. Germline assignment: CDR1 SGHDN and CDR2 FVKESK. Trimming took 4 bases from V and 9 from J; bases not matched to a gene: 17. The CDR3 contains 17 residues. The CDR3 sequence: CASSLIVPGQGISAQYF. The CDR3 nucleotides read TGTGCCAGCAGCCTAATCGTTCCGGGACAGGGGATATCAGCCCAGTACTTC.

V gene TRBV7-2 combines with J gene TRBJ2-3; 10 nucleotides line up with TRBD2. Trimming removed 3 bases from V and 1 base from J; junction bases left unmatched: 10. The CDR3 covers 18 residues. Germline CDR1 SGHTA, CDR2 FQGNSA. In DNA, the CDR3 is TGTGCCAGCAGCTTTAGGGGAGCGGGGGGGCCTCGCACAGATACGCAGTATTTT. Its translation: CASSFRGAGGPRTDTQYF.

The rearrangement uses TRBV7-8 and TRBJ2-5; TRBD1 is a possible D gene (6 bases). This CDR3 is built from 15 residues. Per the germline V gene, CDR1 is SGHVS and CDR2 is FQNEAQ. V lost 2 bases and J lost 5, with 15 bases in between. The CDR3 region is CASSLYSGAGETQYF. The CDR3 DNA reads TGTGCCAGCAGCTTATATTCAGGGGCTGGGGAGACCCAGTACTTC.

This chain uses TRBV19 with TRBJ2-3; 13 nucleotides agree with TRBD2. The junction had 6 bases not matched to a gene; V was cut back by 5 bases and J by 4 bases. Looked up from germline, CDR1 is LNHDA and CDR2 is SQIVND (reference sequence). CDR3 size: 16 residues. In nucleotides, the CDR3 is TGTGCCAGTAGTTTAGGACTAGCGGGAGCGGCAGATACGCAGTATTTT. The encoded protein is CASSLGLAGAADTQYF.

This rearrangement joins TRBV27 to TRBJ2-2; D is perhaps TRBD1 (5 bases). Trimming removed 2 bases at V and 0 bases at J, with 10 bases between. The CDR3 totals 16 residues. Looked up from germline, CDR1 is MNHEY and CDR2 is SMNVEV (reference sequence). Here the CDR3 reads CASSLMAGSNTGELFF. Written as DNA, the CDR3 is TGTGCCAGCAGTTTAATGGCAGGGTCGAACACCGGGGAGCTGTTTTTT.

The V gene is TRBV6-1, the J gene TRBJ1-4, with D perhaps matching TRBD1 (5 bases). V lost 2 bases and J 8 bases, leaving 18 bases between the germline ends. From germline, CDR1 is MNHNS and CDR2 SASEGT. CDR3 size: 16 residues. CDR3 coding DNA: TGTGCCAGCAGTGAAACAATTTTTCAGGGATACGAAAAACTGTTTTTT. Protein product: CASSETIFQGYEKLFF.

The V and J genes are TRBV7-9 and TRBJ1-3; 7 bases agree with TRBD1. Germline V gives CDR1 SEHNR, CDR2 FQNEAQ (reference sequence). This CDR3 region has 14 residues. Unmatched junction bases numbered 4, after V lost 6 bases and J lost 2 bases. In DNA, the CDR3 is TGTGCCAGCAGTCGAGACAGGGCTGGAAACACCATATATTTT. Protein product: CASSRDRAGNTIYF. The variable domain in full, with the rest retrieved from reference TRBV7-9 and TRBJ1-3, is DTGVSQNPRHKITKRGQNVTFRCDPISEHNRLYWYRQTLGQGPEFLTYFQNEAQLEKSRLLSDRFSAERPKGSFSTLEIQRTEQGDSAMYLCASSRDRAGNTIYFGEGSWLTVV.

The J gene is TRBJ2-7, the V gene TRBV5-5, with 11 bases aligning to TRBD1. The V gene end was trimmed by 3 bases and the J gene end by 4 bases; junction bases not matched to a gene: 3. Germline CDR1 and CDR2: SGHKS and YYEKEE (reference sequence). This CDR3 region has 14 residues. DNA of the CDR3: TGTGCCAGCAGCTGGGGACAGGGGGTATACGAGCAGTACTTC. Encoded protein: CASSWGQGVYEQYF.

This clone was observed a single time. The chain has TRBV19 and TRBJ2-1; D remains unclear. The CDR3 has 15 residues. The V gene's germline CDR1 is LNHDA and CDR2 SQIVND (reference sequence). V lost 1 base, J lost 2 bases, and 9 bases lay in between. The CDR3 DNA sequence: TGTGCCAGTAGTATAGCCCCCGTAGCCTACAATGAGCAGTTCTTC. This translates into CASSIAPVAYNEQFF.

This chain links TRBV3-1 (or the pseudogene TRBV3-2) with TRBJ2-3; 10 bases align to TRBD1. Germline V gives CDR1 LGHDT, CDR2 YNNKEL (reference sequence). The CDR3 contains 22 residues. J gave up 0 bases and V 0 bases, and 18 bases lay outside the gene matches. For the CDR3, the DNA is TGTGCCAGCAGCCAAGATGCGCGTGGGGGACAGGGGAGGAGAGGAAGCACAGATACGCAGTATTTT. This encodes CASSQDARGGQGRRGSTDTQYF.

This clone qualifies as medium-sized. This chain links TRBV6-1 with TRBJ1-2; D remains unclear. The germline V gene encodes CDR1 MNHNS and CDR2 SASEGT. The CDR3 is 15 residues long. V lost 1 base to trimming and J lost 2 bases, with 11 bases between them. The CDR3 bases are TGTGCCAGCAGTGAAGATTCGGGGATCAACTATGGCTACACCTTC. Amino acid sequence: CASSEDSGINYGYTF.

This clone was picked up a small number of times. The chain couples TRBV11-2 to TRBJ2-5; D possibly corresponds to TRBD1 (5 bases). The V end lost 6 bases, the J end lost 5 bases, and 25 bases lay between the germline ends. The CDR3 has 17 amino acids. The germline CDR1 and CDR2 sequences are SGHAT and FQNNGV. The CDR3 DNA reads TGTGCCAGCAGTCGCCAATCGCGGTTTCAGGGTGTGGAGACCCAGTACTTC. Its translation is CASSRQSRFQGVETQYF. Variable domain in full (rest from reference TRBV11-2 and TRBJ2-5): EAGVAQSPRYKIIEKRQSVAFWCNPISGHATLYWYQQILGQGPKLLIQFQNNGVVDDSQLPKDRFSAERLKGVDSTLKIQPAKLEDSAVYLCASSRQSRFQGVETQYFGPGTRLLVL.

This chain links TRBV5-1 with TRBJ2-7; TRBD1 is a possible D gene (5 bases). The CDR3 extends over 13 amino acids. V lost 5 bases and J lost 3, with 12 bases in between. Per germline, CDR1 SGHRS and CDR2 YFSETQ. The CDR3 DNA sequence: TGCGCCAGCAGAAGTGACAGCTTCTACGAGCAGTACTTC. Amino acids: CASRSDSFYEQYF. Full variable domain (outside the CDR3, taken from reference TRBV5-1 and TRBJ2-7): KAGVTQTPRYLIKTRGQQVTLSCSPISGHRSVSWYQQTPGQGLQFLFEYFSETQRNKGNFPGRFSGRQFSNSRSEMNVSTLELGDSALYLCASRSDSFYEQYFGPGTRLTVT.

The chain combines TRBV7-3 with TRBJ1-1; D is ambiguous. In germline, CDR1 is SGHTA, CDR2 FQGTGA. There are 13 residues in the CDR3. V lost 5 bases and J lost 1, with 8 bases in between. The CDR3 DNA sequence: TGTGCCAGCAGCCCCCAAGCGAACACTGAAGCTTTCTTT. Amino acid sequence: CASSPQANTEAFF.

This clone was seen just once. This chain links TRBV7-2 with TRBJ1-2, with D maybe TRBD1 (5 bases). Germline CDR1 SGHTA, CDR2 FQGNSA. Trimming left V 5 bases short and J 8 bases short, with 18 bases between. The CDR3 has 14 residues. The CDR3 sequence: CASSPKTGPRGYTF. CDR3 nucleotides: TGTGCCAGCAGCCCGAAAACAGGTCCTCGGGGCTACACCTTC.

The CDR3 nucleotides read TGTGCCAGCATTTCCGCAGGGGGCATATCTGGAAACACCATATATTTT. This gives the protein CASISAGGISGNTIYF. The V call is TRBV28, the J call TRBJ1-3; 8 nucleotides agree with TRBD1. Germline values: CDR1 MDHEN, CDR2 SYDVKM. V shed 7 bases and J 1 base; nucleotides not matched to a gene: 9. The CDR3 loop spans 16 amino acids.

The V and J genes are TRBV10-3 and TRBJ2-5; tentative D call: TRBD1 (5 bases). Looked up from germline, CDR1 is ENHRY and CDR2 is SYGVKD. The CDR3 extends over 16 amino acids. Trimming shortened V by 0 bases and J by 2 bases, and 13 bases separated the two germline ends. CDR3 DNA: TGTGCCATCAGTGAGTCGATACAGGTCTCACAAGAGACCCAGTACTTC. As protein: CAISESIQVSQETQYF.

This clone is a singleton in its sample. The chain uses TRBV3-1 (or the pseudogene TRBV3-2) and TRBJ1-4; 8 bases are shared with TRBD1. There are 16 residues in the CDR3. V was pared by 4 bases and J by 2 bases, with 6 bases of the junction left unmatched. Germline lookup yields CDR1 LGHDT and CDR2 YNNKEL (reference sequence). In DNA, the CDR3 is TGTGCCAGCAGCCCAAAGACAGGGGTGACTAATGAAAAACTGTTTTTT. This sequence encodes CASSPKTGVTNEKLFF.